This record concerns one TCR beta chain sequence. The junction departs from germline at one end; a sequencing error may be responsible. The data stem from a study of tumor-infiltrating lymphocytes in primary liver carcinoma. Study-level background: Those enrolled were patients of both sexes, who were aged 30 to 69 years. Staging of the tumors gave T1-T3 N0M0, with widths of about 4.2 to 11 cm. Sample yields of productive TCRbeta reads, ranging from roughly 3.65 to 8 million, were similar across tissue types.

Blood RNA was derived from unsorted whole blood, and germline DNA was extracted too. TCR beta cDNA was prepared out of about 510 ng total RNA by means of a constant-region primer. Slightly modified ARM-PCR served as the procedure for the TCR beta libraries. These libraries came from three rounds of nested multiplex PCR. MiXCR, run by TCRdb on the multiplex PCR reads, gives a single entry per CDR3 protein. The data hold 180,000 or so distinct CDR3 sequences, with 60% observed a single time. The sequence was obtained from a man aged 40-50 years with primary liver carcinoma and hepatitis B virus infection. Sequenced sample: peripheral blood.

The CDR3 reads CAGSFDLNRVGEKLFF. DNA for the CDR3: TGTGCCGGCAGCTTCGACTTGAACAGGGTCGGTGAAAAACTGTTTTTT. This chain uses TRBV7-9 with TRBJ1-4; a possible D gene is TRBD1 (6 bases). This CDR3 region has 16 residues. Germline CDR1 and CDR2: SEHNR and FQNEAQ (reference sequence).